The entry below describes one T cell receptor beta chain. Antigen: not known. This sample stems from a study of T cells in pancreatic ductal adenocarcinoma. Data came from immunoSEQ multiplex PCR; TCRdb stores just in-frame clones and leaves some out. The table lists over 90,000 clones, nearly 95% of them singletons, with around 3.2% in the top ten. Regarding the study as a whole: Tumor and blood clonality did not differ significantly, about 0.11 versus 0.072.

The CDR3 runs 14 residues. Trimming took 3 bases from V and 5 from J; bases not matched to a gene: 7. Germline-derived CDR1 and CDR2 are KGHSH and LQKENI. Surgery without prior neoadjuvant therapy was the treatment of the selected pancreatic ductal adenocarcinoma patients. The chain couples TRBV18 to TRBJ2-7; 7 nucleotides match TRBD1. The sequence came from a human donor with pancreatic ductal adenocarcinoma. Sequencing used PBMCs. The CDR3 DNA is TGTGCCAGCTCACCCGGACAGGTGGGTAACGAGCAGTACTTC. Protein product: CASSPGQVGNEQYF.